The rows below give T cell receptor beta chains drawn from one sample of a study of regulatory T cells in long-lasting Graves disease. TCRdb processed the multiplex PCR reads anew with MiXCR; each CDR3 protein has one entry. Among approximately 400,000 distinct CDR3 sequences, 15% were seen once, and the ten largest hold approximately 16%. These data are also associated with another study on T cells in Graves' hyperthyroidism and ophthalmopathy.

The material was peripheral blood mononuclear cells (PBMCs), obtained at new diagnosis, from a patient treated with antithyroid drugs. These receptor sequences come from a woman aged 30 to 39 with Graves disease. CDR3s include the opening cysteine and the closing phenylalanine or tryptophan. The D gene is left open where the match is weak. Clone size is stated in some rows and not others, as once, few, many or a class when expanded.

abundance: many
v_gene: TRBV7-3
j_gene: TRBJ2-3
d_gene: .
CDR3nt: TGTGCCAGCAGCCCCGCGGCCGAAACAGATACGCAGTATTTT
CDR3aa: CASSPAAETDTQYF

abundance: few
v_gene: TRBV24-1
j_gene: TRBJ1-3
d_gene: .
CDR3nt: TGTGCCACCAGTGAGGGGAGTGGAAACACCATATATTTT
CDR3aa: CATSEGSGNTIYF

abundance: .
v_gene: TRBV7-9
j_gene: TRBJ1-1
d_gene: .
CDR3nt: TGTGCCAGCAGCTTGAGTAGTGAAGCTTTCTTT
CDR3aa: CASSLSSEAFF

abundance: few
v_gene: TRBV19
j_gene: TRBJ2-4
d_gene: .
CDR3nt: TGTGCCAGTAGTATGCCGGCCATAGCCAAAAACATTCAGTACTTC
CDR3aa: CASSMPAIAKNIQYF

abundance: many
v_gene: TRBV3-1
j_gene: TRBJ2-7
d_gene: .
CDR3nt: TGTGCCAGCAGCCAAGATCGCGCCTACGAGCAGTACTTC
CDR3aa: CASSQDRAYEQYF

abundance: many
v_gene: TRBV6-1
j_gene: TRBJ2-7
d_gene: TRBD2
CDR3nt: TGTGCCAGCAGAAGAGCCAGGGCTAGCGGATCCTACGAGCAGTACTTC
CDR3aa: CASRRARASGSYEQYF

abundance: .
v_gene: TRBV24-1
j_gene: TRBJ2-3
d_gene: TRBD2
CDR3nt: TGTGCCACCAGTGACGCTAGCGGGGTCACAGATACGCAGTATTTT
CDR3aa: CATSDASGVTDTQYF

abundance: many
v_gene: TRBV28
j_gene: TRBJ2-7
d_gene: TRBD2
CDR3nt: TGTGCCAGCAGTTCGGCCGGACTAGCGGGAGGGGGGGAAGAGCAGTACTTC
CDR3aa: CASSSAGLAGGGEEQYF

abundance: many
v_gene: TRBV5-1
j_gene: TRBJ2-7
d_gene: .
CDR3nt: TGCGCCAGCAGCTTGGCCCTGGGAGGACTCTACGAGCAGTACTTC
CDR3aa: CASSLALGGLYEQYF

abundance: many
v_gene: TRBV2
j_gene: TRBJ2-3
d_gene: TRBD1
CDR3nt: TGTGCCAGCAGATTAACAGGGGGCAGGACAGATACGCAGTATTTT
CDR3aa: CASRLTGGRTDTQYF

abundance: many
v_gene: TRBV12-3/TRBV12-4
j_gene: TRBJ1-5
d_gene: .
CDR3nt: TGTGCCAGCAGTTTGGCGAGAGACCAGCCCCAGCATTTT
CDR3aa: CASSLARDQPQHF

abundance: many
v_gene: TRBV30
j_gene: TRBJ1-3
d_gene: .
CDR3nt: TGTGCCTGGAGGGAGTCTGGAAACACCATATATTTT
CDR3aa: CAWRESGNTIYF

abundance: .
v_gene: TRBV20-1
j_gene: TRBJ1-3
d_gene: .
CDR3nt: TGCAGTGCTAGAGGGTTAGGGCTCTCTGGAAACACCATATATTTT
CDR3aa: CSARGLGLSGNTIYF

abundance: many
v_gene: TRBV5-6
j_gene: TRBJ1-3
d_gene: .
CDR3nt: TGTGCCAGCAGCTTTACCGGGACGTCCGGAAACACCATATATTTT
CDR3aa: CASSFTGTSGNTIYF

abundance: many
v_gene: TRBV20-1
j_gene: TRBJ2-7
d_gene: TRBD2
CDR3nt: TGCAGTGCTAGAGAAGGCGGGAGGCTATCCTACGAGCAGTACTTC
CDR3aa: CSAREGGRLSYEQYF

abundance: many
v_gene: TRBV7-3
j_gene: TRBJ2-2
d_gene: TRBD2
CDR3nt: TGTGCCAGCACCCCTAGCGGTGTCGGCACCGGGGAGCTGTTTTTT
CDR3aa: CASTPSGVGTGELFF

abundance: .
v_gene: TRBV7-9
j_gene: TRBJ1-3
d_gene: .
CDR3nt: TGTGCCCTCACGGGGGTCTCTGGAAACACCATATATTTT
CDR3aa: CALTGVSGNTIYF

abundance: many
v_gene: TRBV6-2/TRBV6-3
j_gene: TRBJ1-1
d_gene: .
CDR3nt: TGTGCCAGCGCGCGGACAGAAACCGACGAAGCTTTCTTT
CDR3aa: CASARTETDEAFF

abundance: many
v_gene: TRBV19
j_gene: TRBJ2-1
d_gene: .
CDR3nt: TGTGCCAGTAGGGGCAGAAGCTCCTACAATGAGCAGTTCTTC
CDR3aa: CASRGRSSYNEQFF

abundance: many
v_gene: TRBV10-3
j_gene: TRBJ2-1
d_gene: TRBD2
CDR3nt: TGTGCCATCAGTAGAGAGGGAGGGTCCTACAATGAGCAGTTCTTC
CDR3aa: CAISREGGSYNEQFF

abundance: .
v_gene: TRBV19
j_gene: TRBJ2-1
d_gene: .
CDR3nt: TGTGCCAGTAGTGTCGTCGCCTGGACAGTCAATGAGCAGTTCTTC
CDR3aa: CASSVVAWTVNEQFF

abundance: .
v_gene: TRBV29-1
j_gene: TRBJ2-3
d_gene: .
CDR3nt: TGCAGCGTTGTGGGTCCAACCGCGGGTACGCAGTATTTT
CDR3aa: CSVVGPTAGTQYF

abundance: few
v_gene: TRBV4-1
j_gene: TRBJ1-5
d_gene: .
CDR3nt: TGCGCCAGCAGCCAAGATGGCGGACAGCGTAGCAATCAGCCCCAGCATTTT
CDR3aa: CASSQDGGQRSNQPQHF

abundance: few
v_gene: TRBV20-1
j_gene: TRBJ1-4
d_gene: .
CDR3nt: TGCAGTGCTAGTGGACAACCAGCAACTAATGAAAAACTGTTTTTT
CDR3aa: CSASGQPATNEKLFF

abundance: many
v_gene: TRBV7-9
j_gene: TRBJ2-1
d_gene: .
CDR3nt: TGTGCCAGCAGCTTAAGTGTGGGGTCGTACAATGAGCAGTTCTTC
CDR3aa: CASSLSVGSYNEQFF

abundance: .
v_gene: TRBV4-1
j_gene: TRBJ2-2
d_gene: .
CDR3nt: TGCGCCAGCAGCCAAGGACGAGGTACGGGGGAGACCGGGGAGCTGTTTTTT
CDR3aa: CASSQGRGTGETGELFF

abundance: many
v_gene: TRBV28
j_gene: TRBJ1-1
d_gene: .
CDR3nt: TGTGCCAGCAGTTTAATTCCCGGGACTCTTGAAGCTTTCTTT
CDR3aa: CASSLIPGTLEAFF

abundance: few
v_gene: TRBV18
j_gene: TRBJ2-5
d_gene: .
CDR3nt: TGTGCCAGCTCACCAAGGGGCCCACGGCAAGAGACCCAGTACTTC
CDR3aa: CASSPRGPRQETQYF

abundance: once
v_gene: TRBV11-2
j_gene: TRBJ2-1
d_gene: .
CDR3nt: TGTGCCAGCAGCCCCCCCTCCCTAGGCTACAATGAGCAGTTCTTC
CDR3aa: CASSPPSLGYNEQFF

abundance: many
v_gene: TRBV24-1
j_gene: TRBJ2-4
d_gene: .
CDR3nt: TGTGCCACCGTAGTCCTTGGGAACATTCAGTACTTC
CDR3aa: CATVVLGNIQYF

abundance: .
v_gene: TRBV12-3/TRBV12-4
j_gene: TRBJ2-1
d_gene: TRBD1
CDR3nt: TGTGCCAGCAGTGGACAGGCGACCAGCTCCTACAATGAGCAGTTCTTC
CDR3aa: CASSGQATSSYNEQFF

abundance: many
v_gene: TRBV3-1
j_gene: TRBJ1-6
d_gene: TRBD1
CDR3nt: TGTGCCAGCAGGCAATACAGGGGGCGAGGTCATTCACCCCTCCACTTT
CDR3aa: CASRQYRGRGHSPLHF

abundance: .
v_gene: TRBV6-2/TRBV6-3
j_gene: TRBJ2-4
d_gene: .
CDR3nt: TGTGCCAGCAGTTACTCGAGAGGGGGAGCCAAAAACATTCAGTACTTC
CDR3aa: CASSYSRGGAKNIQYF

abundance: many
v_gene: TRBV24-1
j_gene: TRBJ2-1
d_gene: .
CDR3nt: TGTGCCACCACTAGTAAGAATGAGCAGTTCTTC
CDR3aa: CATTSKNEQFF

abundance: .
v_gene: TRBV9
j_gene: TRBJ2-2
d_gene: .
CDR3nt: TGTGCCAGCAGCGTAGGGGGCAGGGCTGCCGGGGAGCTGTTTTTT
CDR3aa: CASSVGGRAAGELFF

abundance: many
v_gene: TRBV18
j_gene: TRBJ2-1
d_gene: TRBD2
CDR3nt: TGTGCCAGCTCACCACGGGCTAGCGGGAGTTTTATTTTCAATGAGCAGTTCTTC
CDR3aa: CASSPRASGSFIFNEQFF

abundance: many
v_gene: TRBV28
j_gene: TRBJ1-4
d_gene: .
CDR3nt: TGTGCCAGCAGACGGCAGATGGAAGAAAAACTGTTTTTT
CDR3aa: CASRRQMEEKLFF

abundance: few
v_gene: TRBV4-2
j_gene: TRBJ1-3
d_gene: .
CDR3nt: TGTGCCAGCAGCCAAGACCTTCCCACCTCTGGAAACACCATATATTTT
CDR3aa: CASSQDLPTSGNTIYF

abundance: many
v_gene: TRBV3-1
j_gene: TRBJ2-1
d_gene: TRBD2
CDR3nt: TGTGCCAGCAGCCCACGAGCGGGAGAGCCCTACAATGAGCAGTTCTTC
CDR3aa: CASSPRAGEPYNEQFF

abundance: few
v_gene: TRBV5-6
j_gene: TRBJ1-5
d_gene: .
CDR3nt: TGTGCCAGCAGCTCCACATGGGATAGCAATCAGCCCCAGCATTTT
CDR3aa: CASSSTWDSNQPQHF

abundance: many
v_gene: TRBV7-3
j_gene: TRBJ2-1
d_gene: .
CDR3nt: TGTGCCAGCAGCGCGAATAGTGCATCACCCTACAATGAGCAGTTCTTC
CDR3aa: CASSANSASPYNEQFF

abundance: .
v_gene: TRBV27
j_gene: TRBJ1-2
d_gene: .
CDR3nt: TGTGCCAGCAGTTTAAAGGGTTATGGCTACACCTTC
CDR3aa: CASSLKGYGYTF

abundance: many
v_gene: TRBV11-2
j_gene: TRBJ2-2
d_gene: TRBD2
CDR3nt: TGTGCCAGCAGCTTAGGGGGAAGACTAGCGGGAGACCCCGGGGAGCTGTTTTTT
CDR3aa: CASSLGGRLAGDPGELFF

abundance: many
v_gene: TRBV12-3/TRBV12-4
j_gene: TRBJ2-7
d_gene: .
CDR3nt: TGTGCCAGCAGTTTTAGAGGTAATCTGGAGCACGAGCAGTACTTC
CDR3aa: CASSFRGNLEHEQYF

abundance: .
v_gene: TRBV6-1
j_gene: TRBJ2-3
d_gene: .
CDR3nt: TGTGCCAGCCATGTGGGGGGCACAGATACGCAGTATTTT
CDR3aa: CASHVGGTDTQYF

abundance: many
v_gene: TRBV6-2/TRBV6-3
j_gene: TRBJ2-5
d_gene: .
CDR3nt: TGTGCCAGCAGTTACCTGGGCCAAGAGACCCAGTACTTC
CDR3aa: CASSYLGQETQYF

abundance: .
v_gene: TRBV20-1
j_gene: TRBJ2-3
d_gene: .
CDR3nt: TGCAGTGCTAGTGGGGACTTCTCCACAGATACGCAGTATTTT
CDR3aa: CSASGDFSTDTQYF

abundance: .
v_gene: TRBV20-1
j_gene: TRBJ1-1
d_gene: .
CDR3nt: TGCAGTGCTAGAGATCCCGGGGGGGGGTTCACTGAAGCTTTCTTT
CDR3aa: CSARDPGGGFTEAFF

abundance: once
v_gene: TRBV20-1
j_gene: TRBJ2-2
d_gene: .
CDR3nt: TGCAGTGCCCTAGAATCCATTTCCAACACCGGGGAGCTGTTTTTT
CDR3aa: CSALESISNTGELFF

abundance: many
v_gene: TRBV12-3/TRBV12-4
j_gene: TRBJ2-7
d_gene: TRBD1
CDR3nt: TGTGCCAGCAGACTGACAGGGCGGTCCTACGAGCAGTACTTC
CDR3aa: CASRLTGRSYEQYF

abundance: many
v_gene: TRBV6-2/TRBV6-3
j_gene: TRBJ1-1
d_gene: .
CDR3nt: TGTGCCAGCCTCGGGGGAACCAGGGAAGCTTTCTTT
CDR3aa: CASLGGTREAFF

abundance: many
v_gene: TRBV10-3
j_gene: TRBJ2-3
d_gene: TRBD2
CDR3nt: TGTGCCATCAGTGAGTCCCCCCCCTCTAGCGGGAGCCAGACAGATACGCAGTATTTT
CDR3aa: CAISESPPSSGSQTDTQYF

abundance: few
v_gene: TRBV29-1
j_gene: TRBJ1-2
d_gene: TRBD1
CDR3nt: TGCAGCATACCGCCAGGGGGCGGAGGTGGCTACACCTTC
CDR3aa: CSIPPGGGGGYTF

abundance: .
v_gene: TRBV6-5
j_gene: TRBJ2-2
d_gene: .
CDR3nt: TGTGCCAGCAGTTACTCGGGCTACTCGAACACCGGGGAGCTGTTTTTT
CDR3aa: CASSYSGYSNTGELFF